These 9 T cell receptor beta chains originate from one sample sequenced in a study of cytomegalovirus exposure and HLA in healthy donors. Using immunoSEQ multiplex PCR, the repertoire was profiled, and TCRdb retains in-frame clones only, with some absent. The data hold 200,000 to 300,000 clones, with about 92% observed a single time. Input material: PBMCs. The receptors were gathered from a woman aged 30 to 39 in good health and CMV-seronegative.

The CDR3 DNA sequence: TGTGCCAGCAGGTTGTACAATGAGCAGTTCTTC. Amino acids: CASRLYNEQFF. This chain uses TRBV7-6 with TRBJ2-1, with D unresolved. This CDR3 is 11 amino acids long. Germline-derived CDR1 and CDR2 are SGHVS and FNYEAQ. V lost 6 bases and J lost 4, with 4 bases in between.

The rearrangement joins TRBV27 to TRBJ2-3, with 13 bases fitting TRBD2. The CDR3 contains 16 residues. Germline loops: CDR1 MNHEY, CDR2 SMNVEV (reference sequence). J gave up 1 base and V 4 bases, and 2 bases lay outside the gene matches. The CDR3 DNA follows: TGTGCCAGCAGTTCCGGGACTAGCGGGGGCACAGATACGCAGTATTTT. Protein sequence: CASSSGTSGGTDTQYF.

The chain couples TRBV7-3 to TRBJ2-5, with 9 bases fitting TRBD2. The CDR3 loop spans 16 amino acids. In germline, CDR1 is SGHTA, CDR2 FQGTGA. Trimming at V came to 3 bases and at J to 2 bases, leaving 7 bases not matched to a gene. The CDR3 loop reads CASSLGLAGPQETQYF. CDR3 DNA sequence: TGTGCCAGCAGCTTGGGCCTAGCGGGACCGCAAGAGACCCAGTACTTC.

V is TRBV6-4 and J is TRBJ2-2; 13 nucleotides line up with TRBD2. The CDR3 is 20 residues long. V shed 0 bases, J shed 0 bases, and the junction held 7 bases outside the gene matches. Germline assignment: CDR1 MRHNA and CDR2 SNTAGT. This CDR3 is CASSDSPLAGGSANTGELFF. CDR3 DNA: TGTGCCAGCAGTGACTCCCCACTAGCGGGAGGGTCCGCGAACACCGGGGAGCTGTTTTTT.

V gene TRBV5-1 combines with J gene TRBJ1-1, with unresolved D. This CDR3 is 15 amino acids long. V lost 0 bases and J lost 3, with 12 bases in between. Germline V CDR1 and CDR2: SGHRS, YFSETQ. The CDR3 DNA reads TGCGCCAGCAGCTTGGTAGGGCCTGCTTACACTGAAGCTTTCTTT. Translating gives CASSLVGPAYTEAFF.

The chain joins TRBV6-5 to TRBJ2-1; D is unresolved. The CDR3 extends over 14 amino acids. The germline V and J ends were trimmed by 0 bases and 7 bases, with 10 bases remaining between them. Germline CDR1 MNHEY, CDR2 SVGAGI. The CDR3 is CASSYSKGMNEQFF. Written as DNA, the CDR3 is TGTGCCAGCAGTTACTCTAAAGGGATGAATGAGCAGTTCTTC.

The table lists this clone with a count of one. The chain combines TRBV18 with TRBJ2-7, with D perhaps matching TRBD1 (6 bases). The CDR3 has 16 amino acids. V lost 5 bases and J 1 base, leaving 18 bases between the germline ends. Germline V gives CDR1 KGHSH, CDR2 LQKENI. The CDR3 coding sequence is TGTGCCAGCTCAGCTGCAGGTCTGGGGGCTTCCTACGAGCAGTACTTC. Protein sequence: CASSAAGLGASYEQYF.

The chain couples TRBV9 to TRBJ2-5; D gene ambiguous. The germline V gene encodes CDR1 SGDLS and CDR2 YYNGEE. Trimming left V 4 bases short and J 1 base short, with 8 bases between. The CDR3 is made up of 13 amino acids. The CDR3 bases are TGTGCCAGCAGCTTGTCGAGCCAAGAGACCCAGTACTTC. This sequence encodes CASSLSSQETQYF.

The rearrangement joins TRBV29-1 to TRBJ2-5, with 8 bases fitting TRBD1. V lost 5 bases and J lost 2; bases outside the gene matches: 10. The germline CDR1 and CDR2 sequences are SQVTM and ANQGSEA. The CDR3 contains 15 residues. The CDR3 reads CSVTYRTGLQETQYF. As DNA, the CDR3 is TGCAGCGTTACTTATAGGACAGGGCTTCAAGAGACCCAGTACTTC.